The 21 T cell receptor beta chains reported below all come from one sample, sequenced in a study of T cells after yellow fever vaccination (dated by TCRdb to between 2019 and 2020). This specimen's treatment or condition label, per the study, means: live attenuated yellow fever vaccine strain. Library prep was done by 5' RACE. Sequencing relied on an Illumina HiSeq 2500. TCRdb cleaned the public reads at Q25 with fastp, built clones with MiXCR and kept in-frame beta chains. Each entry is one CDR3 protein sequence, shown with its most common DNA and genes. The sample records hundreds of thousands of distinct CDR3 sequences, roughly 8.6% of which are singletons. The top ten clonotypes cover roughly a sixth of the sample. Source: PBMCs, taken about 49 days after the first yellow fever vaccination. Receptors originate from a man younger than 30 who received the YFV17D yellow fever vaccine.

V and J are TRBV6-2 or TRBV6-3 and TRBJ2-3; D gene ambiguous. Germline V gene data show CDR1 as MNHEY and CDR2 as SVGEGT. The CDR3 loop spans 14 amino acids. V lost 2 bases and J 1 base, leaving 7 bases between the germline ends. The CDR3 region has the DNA TGTGCCAGCAGTTACCTGGCGGGCACAGATACGCAGTATTTT. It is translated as CASSYLAGTDTQYF.

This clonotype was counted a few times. The CDR3 protein is CASSLDRVGELFF. The CDR3 DNA follows: TGTGCCAGCAGCTTAGATAGAGTCGGGGAGCTGTTTTTT. The chain employs TRBV11-2 and TRBJ2-2, with D unresolved. The CDR3 has 13 residues. CDR1 and CDR2 (germline): SGHAT, FQNNGV. Trimming took off 0 bases at V and 7 bases at J, with 6 bases between the two ends.

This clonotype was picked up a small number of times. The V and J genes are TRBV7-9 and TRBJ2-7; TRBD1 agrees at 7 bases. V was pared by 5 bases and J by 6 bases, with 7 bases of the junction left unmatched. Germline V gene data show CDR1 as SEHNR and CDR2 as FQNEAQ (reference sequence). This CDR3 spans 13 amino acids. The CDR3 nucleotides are TGTGCCAGCAGCCGACAGGGATTGGGCGAGCAGTACGTC. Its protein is CASSRQGLGEQYV.

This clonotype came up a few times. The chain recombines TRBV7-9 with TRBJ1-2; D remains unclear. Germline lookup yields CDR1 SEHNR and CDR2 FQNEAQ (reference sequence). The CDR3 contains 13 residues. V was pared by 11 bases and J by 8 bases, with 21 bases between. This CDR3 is CAYKDGPIEGYTF. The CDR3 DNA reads TGTGCCTACAAAGACGGACCTATAGAGGGCTACACCTTC.

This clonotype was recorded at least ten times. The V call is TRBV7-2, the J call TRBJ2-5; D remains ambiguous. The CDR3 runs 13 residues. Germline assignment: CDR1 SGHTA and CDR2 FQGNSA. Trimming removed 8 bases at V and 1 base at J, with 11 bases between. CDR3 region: CASVKNRQETQYF. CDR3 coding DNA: TGTGCCAGCGTAAAGAACCGCCAAGAGACCCAGTACTTC. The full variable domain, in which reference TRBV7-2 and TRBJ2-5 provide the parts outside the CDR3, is GAGVSQSPSNKVTEKGKDVELRCDPISGHTALYWYRQSLGQGLEFLIYFQGNSAPDKSGLPSDRFSAERTGGSVSTLTIQRTQQEDSAVYLCASVKNRQETQYFGPGTRLLVL.

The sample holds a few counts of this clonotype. CDR3 sequence: CASSLAGGPLSGNTIYF. In DNA, the CDR3 is TGTGCCAGCAGTTTAGCAGGAGGCCCGCTCTCTGGAAACACCATATATTTT. V and J are TRBV12-3 or TRBV12-4 and TRBJ1-3; D is undetermined. The CDR3 runs to 17 residues. Trimming left V 0 bases short and J 0 bases short, with 12 bases between.

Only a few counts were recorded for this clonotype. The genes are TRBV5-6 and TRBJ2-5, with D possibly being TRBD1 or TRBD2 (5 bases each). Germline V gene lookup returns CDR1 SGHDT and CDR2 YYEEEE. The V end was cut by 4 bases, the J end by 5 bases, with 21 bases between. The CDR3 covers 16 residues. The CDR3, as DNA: TGTGCCAGCAGCCAAGGTGGAGGATCCCCAGGGGAGACCCAGTACTTC. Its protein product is CASSQGGGSPGETQYF.

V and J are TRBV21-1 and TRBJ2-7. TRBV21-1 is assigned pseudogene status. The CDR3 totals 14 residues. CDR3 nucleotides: TGTGCCAGCAGCAAAGCGCCCAGTTCCTACGAGCAGTACGTC. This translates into CASSKAPSSYEQYV.

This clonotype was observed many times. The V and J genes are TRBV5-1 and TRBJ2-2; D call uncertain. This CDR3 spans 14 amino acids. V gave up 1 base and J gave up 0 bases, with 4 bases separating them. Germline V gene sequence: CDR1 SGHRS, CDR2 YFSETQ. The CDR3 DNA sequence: TGCGCCAGCAGCTTGACAGCGAACACCGGGGAGCTGTTTTTT. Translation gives CASSLTANTGELFF.

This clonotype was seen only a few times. The CDR3 coding sequence is TGCAGCGTTGTCGACAGGGCAGATACGCAGTATTTT. Translation gives CSVVDRADTQYF. This sequence joins TRBV29-1 and TRBJ2-3; 7 nucleotides align to TRBD1. CDR1 is SQVTM, CDR2 ANQGSEA, per germline. The CDR3 runs 12 residues. V trimming: 4 bases; J trimming: 4 bases; junction bases outside the gene matches: 2.

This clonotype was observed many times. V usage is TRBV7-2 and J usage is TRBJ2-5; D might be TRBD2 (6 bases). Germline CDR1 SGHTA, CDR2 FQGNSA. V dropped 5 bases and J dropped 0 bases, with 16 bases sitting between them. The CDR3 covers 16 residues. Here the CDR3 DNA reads TGTGCCAGCAGCCCGATGGACTATCTGTACCAAGAGACCCAGTACTTC. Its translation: CASSPMDYLYQETQYF.

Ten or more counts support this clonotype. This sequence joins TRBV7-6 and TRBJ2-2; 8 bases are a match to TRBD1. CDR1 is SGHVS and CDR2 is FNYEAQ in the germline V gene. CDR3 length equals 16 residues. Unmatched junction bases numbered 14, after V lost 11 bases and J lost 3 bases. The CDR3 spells CACLPVDREDTGELFF. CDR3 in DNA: TGTGCCTGCCTCCCAGTGGACAGGGAGGACACCGGGGAGCTGTTTTTT.

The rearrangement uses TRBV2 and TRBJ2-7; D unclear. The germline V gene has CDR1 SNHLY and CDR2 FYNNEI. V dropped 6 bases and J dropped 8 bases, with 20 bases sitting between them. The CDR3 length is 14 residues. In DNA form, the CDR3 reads TGTGCCAGCAGCGCCGGTCGAACCGCAAGCAAGCAGTACTTC. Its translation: CASSAGRTASKQYF.

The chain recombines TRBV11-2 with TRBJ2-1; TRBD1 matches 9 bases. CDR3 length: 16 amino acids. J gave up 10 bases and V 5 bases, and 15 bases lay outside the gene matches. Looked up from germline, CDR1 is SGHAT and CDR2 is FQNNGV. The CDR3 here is CASSPTPGQGRNEQFF. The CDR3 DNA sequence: TGTGCCAGCAGCCCTACCCCGGGACAGGGAAGGAACGAGCAGTTCTTC.

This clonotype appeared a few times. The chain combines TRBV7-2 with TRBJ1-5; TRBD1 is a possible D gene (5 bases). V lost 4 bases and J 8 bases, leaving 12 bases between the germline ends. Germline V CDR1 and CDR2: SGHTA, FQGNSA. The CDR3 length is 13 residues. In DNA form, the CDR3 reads TGTGCCAGCAGCTCGGACACGGCGGAGCCCCAGCATTTT. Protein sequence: CASSSDTAEPQHF.

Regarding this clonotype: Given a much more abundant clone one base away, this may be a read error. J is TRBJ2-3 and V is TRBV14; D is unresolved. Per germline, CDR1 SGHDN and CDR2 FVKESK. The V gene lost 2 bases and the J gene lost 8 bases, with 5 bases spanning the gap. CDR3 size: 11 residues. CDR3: CASSQMGTQYF. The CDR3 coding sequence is TGTGCCAGCAGCCAAATGGGTACGCAGTATTTT.

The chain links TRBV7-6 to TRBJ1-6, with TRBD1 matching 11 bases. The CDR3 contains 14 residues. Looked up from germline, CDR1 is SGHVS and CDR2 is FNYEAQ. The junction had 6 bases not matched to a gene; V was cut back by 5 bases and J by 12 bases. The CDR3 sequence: CASSAGTGGEPLHF. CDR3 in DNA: TGTGCCAGCAGCGCCGGGACAGGGGGTGAACCCCTCCACTTT.

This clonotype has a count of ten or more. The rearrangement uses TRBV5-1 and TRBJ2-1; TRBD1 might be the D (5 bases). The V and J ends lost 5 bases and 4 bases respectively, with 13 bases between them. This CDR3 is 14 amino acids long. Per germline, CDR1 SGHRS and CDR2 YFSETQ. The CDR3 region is CASRDSAEYNEQFF. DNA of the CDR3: TGCGCCAGCAGAGACAGCGCGGAGTACAATGAGCAGTTCTTC.

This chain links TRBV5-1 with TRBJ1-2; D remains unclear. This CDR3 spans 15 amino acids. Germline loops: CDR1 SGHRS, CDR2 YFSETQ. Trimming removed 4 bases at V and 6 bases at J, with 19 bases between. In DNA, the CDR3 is TGCGCCAGCAGCGGGCAAGGGAACAACAGAAATGGCTACACCTTC. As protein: CASSGQGNNRNGYTF.

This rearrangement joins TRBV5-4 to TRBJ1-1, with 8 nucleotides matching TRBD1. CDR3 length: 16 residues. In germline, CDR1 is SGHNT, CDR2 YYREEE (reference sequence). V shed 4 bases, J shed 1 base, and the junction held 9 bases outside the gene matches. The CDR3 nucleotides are TGTGCCAGCAGCGCCGGAACAGGGGGTAGGAACACTGAAGCTTTCTTT. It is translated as CASSAGTGGRNTEAFF.

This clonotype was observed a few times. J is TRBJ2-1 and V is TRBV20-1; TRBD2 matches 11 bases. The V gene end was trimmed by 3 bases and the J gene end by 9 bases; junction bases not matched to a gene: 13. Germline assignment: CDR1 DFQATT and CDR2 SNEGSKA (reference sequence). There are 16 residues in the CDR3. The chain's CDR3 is CSARPDLAGGPGEQFF. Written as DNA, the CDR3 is TGCAGTGCTAGGCCTGACTTAGCGGGGGGGCCCGGTGAGCAGTTCTTC.